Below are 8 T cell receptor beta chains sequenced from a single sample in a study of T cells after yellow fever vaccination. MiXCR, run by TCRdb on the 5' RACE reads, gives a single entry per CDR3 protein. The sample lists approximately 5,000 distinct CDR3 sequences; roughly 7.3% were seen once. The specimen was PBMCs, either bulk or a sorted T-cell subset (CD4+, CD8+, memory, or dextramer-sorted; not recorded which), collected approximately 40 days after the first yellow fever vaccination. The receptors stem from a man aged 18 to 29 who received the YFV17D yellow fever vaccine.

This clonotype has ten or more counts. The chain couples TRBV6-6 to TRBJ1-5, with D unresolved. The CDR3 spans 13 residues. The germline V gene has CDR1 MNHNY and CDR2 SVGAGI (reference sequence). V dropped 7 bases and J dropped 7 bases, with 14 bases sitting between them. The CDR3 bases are TGTGCCAGCACCGACCCGCCCCCCCAGCCCCAGCATTTT. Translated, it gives CASTDPPPQPQHF.

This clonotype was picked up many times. The CDR3 here is CASSSLDSPLHF. The CDR3 DNA reads as TGTGCCAGCAGCTCCTTAGATTCACCCCTCCACTTT. This rearrangement joins TRBV9 to TRBJ1-6; D uncertain. Between the trimmed V and J ends, which lost 4 bases and 8 bases, there was a span of 7 bases. The CDR3 is made up of 12 amino acids. The germline V gene encodes CDR1 SGDLS and CDR2 YYNGEE.

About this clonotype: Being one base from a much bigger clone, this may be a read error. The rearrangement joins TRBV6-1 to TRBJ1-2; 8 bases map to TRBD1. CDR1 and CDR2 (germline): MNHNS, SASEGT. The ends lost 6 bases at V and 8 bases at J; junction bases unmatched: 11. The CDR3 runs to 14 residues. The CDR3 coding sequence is TGTGCCAGCAGGGGGGACAGGTTACTAAGCGGCTACACCTTC. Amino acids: CASRGDRLLSGYTF.

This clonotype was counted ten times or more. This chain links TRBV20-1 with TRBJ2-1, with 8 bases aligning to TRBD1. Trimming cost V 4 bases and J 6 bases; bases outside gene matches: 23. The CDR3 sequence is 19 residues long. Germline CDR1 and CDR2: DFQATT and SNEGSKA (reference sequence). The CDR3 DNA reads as TGCAGTGCTACCTCCCTGGACAGGGAACCTTTATCACTGGGCAATGAGCAGTTCTTC. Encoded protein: CSATSLDREPLSLGNEQFF.

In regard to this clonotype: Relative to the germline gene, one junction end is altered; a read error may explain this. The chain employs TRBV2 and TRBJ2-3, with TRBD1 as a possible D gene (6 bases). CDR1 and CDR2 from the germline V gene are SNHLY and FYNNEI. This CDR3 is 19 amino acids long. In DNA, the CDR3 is TGTACCAGCAGTTTATTTCAAATGTCGTACAGGGATTTCACAGATACGCAGTATTTT. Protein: CTSSLFQMSYRDFTDTQYF.

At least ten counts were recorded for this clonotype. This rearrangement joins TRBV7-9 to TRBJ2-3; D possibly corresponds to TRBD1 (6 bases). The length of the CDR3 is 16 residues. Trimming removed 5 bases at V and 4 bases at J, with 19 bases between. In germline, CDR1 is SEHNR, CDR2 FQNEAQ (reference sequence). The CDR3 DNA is TGTGCCAGCAGCACTGCCGTGGCAGGGGTCCCAGATACGCAGTATTTT. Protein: CASSTAVAGVPDTQYF.

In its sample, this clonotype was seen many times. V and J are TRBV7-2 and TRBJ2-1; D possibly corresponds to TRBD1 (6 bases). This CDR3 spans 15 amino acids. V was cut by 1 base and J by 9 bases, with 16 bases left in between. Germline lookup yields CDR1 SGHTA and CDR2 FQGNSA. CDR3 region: CASSLEEWGHGEQFF. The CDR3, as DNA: TGTGCCAGCAGCTTAGAAGAATGGGGACATGGTGAGCAGTTCTTC.

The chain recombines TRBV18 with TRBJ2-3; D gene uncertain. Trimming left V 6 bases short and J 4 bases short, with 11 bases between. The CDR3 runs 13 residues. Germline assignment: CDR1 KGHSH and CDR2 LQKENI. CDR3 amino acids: CASSLELPDTQYF. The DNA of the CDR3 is TGTGCCAGCTCCCTGGAGCTGCCAGATACGCAGTATTTT.